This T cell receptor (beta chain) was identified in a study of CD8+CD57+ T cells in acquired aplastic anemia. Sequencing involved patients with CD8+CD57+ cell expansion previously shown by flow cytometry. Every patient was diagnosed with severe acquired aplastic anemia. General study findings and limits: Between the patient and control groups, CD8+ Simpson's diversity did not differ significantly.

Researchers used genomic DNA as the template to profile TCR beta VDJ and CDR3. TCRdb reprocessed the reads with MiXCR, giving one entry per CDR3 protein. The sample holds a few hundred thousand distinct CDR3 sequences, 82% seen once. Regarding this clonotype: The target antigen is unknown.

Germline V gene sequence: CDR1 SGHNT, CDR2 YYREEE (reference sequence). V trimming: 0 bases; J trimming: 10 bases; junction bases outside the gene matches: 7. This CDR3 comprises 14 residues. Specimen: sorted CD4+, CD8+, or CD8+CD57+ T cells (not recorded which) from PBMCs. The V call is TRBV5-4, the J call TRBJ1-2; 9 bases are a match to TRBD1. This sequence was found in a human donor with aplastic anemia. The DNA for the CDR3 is TGTGCCAGCAGCTTGGATCCGGGACAGGGAGACTACACCTTC. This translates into CASSLDPGQGDYTF.